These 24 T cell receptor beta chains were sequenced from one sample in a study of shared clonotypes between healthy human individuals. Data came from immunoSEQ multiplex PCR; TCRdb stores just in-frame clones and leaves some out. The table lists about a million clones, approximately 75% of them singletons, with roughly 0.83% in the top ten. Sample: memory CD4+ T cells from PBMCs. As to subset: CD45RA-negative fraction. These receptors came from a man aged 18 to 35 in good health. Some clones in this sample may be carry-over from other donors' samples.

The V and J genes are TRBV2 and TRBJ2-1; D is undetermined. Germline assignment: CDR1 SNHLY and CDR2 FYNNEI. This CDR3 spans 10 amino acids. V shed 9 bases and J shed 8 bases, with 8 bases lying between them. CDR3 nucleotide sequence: TGTGCCAGTCAAGGTCATGAGCAGTTCTTC. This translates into CASQGHEQFF.

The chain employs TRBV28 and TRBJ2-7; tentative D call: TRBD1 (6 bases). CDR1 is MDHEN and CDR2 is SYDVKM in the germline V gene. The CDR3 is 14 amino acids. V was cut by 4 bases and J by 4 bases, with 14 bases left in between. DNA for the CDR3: TGTGCCAGCAGTTCCCCAACAGGGAAGTACGAGCAGTACTTC. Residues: CASSSPTGKYEQYF.

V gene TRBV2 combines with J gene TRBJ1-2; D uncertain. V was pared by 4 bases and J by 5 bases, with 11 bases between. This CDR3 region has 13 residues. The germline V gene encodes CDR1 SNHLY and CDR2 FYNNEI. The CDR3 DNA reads TGTGCCAGCAGTGTAGTAGGGCTTTATGGCTACACCTTC. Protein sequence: CASSVVGLYGYTF. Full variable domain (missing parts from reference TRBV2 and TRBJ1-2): EPEVTQTPSHQVTQMGQEVILRCVPISNHLYFYWYRQILGQKVEFLVSFYNNEISEKSEIFDDQFSVERPDGSNFTLKIRSTKLEDSAMYFCASSVVGLYGYTFGSGTRLTVV.

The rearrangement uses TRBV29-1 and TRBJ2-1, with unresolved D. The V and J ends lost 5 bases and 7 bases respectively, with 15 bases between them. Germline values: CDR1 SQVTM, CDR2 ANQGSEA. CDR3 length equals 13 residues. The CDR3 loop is CSVFFPLRNEQFF. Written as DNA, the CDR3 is TGCAGCGTTTTTTTCCCCCTGAGGAATGAGCAGTTCTTC.

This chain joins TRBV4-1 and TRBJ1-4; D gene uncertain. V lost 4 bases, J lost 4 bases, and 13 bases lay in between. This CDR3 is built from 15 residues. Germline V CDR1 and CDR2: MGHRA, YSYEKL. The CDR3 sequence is CASSPPSGLNEKLFF. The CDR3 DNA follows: TGCGCCAGCAGCCCCCCCTCCGGGCTTAATGAAAAACTGTTTTTT.

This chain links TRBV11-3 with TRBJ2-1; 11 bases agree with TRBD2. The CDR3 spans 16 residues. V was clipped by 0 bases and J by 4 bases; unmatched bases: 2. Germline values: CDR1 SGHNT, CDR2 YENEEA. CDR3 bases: TGTGCCAGCAGCTTAGAGTCTAGCGGGAGGTACAATGAGCAGTTCTTC. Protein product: CASSLESSGRYNEQFF.

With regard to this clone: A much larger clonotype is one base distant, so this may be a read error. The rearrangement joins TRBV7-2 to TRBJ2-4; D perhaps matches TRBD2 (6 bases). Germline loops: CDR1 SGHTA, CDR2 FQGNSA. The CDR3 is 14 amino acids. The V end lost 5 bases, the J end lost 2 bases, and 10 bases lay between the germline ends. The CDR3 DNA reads TGTGCCAGCAGCCCCCGGGGGACCAAAAACATTCAGTACTTC. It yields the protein CASSPRGTKNIQYF.

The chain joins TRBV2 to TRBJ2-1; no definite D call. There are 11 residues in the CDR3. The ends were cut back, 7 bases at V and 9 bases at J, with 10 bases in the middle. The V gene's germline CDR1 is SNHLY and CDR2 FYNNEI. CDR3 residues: CASTLQGEQFF. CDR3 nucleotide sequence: TGTGCCAGCACCCTACAAGGTGAGCAGTTCTTC.

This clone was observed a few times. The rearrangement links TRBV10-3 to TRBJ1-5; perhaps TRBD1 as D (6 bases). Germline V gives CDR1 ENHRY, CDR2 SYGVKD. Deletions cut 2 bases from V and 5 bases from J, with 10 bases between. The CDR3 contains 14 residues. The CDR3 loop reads CAISETGTDQPQHF. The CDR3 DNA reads TGTGCCATCAGTGAGACAGGGACTGATCAGCCCCAGCATTTT.

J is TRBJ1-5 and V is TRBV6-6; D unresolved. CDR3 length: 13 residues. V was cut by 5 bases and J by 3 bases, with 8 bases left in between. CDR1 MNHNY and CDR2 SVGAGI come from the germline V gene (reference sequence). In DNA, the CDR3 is TGTGCCAGCAGTAACCCGGACAATCAGCCCCAGCATTTT. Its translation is CASSNPDNQPQHF.

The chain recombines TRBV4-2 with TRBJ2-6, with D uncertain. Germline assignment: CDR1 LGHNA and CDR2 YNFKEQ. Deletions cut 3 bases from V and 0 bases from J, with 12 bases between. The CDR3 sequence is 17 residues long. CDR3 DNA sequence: TGTGCCAGCAGCCATCTGGCGGCGGACTCTGGGGCCAACGTCCTGACTTTC. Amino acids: CASSHLAADSGANVLTF.

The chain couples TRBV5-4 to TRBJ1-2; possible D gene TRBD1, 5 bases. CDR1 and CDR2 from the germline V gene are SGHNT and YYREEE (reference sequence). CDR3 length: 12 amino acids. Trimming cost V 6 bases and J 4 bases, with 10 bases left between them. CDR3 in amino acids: CASKTEPYGYTF. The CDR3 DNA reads TGTGCCAGCAAGACAGAGCCCTATGGCTACACCTTC.

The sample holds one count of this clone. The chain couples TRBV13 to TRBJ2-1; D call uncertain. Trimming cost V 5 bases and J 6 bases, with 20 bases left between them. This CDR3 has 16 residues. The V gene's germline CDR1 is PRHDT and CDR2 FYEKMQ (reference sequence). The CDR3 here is CASSPRWSGVGNEQFF. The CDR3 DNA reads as TGTGCCAGCAGCCCCCGATGGTCAGGAGTTGGCAATGAGCAGTTCTTC.

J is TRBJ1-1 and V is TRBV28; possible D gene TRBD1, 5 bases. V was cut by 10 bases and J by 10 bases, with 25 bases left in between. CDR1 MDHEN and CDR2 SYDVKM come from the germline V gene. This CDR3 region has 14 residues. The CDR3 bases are TGTGCCACCCAAACCACCCCGGGACGCCAGGGAGCTTTCTTT. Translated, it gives CATQTTPGRQGAFF. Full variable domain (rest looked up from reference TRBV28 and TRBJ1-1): DVKVTQSSRYLVKRTGEKVFLECVQDMDHENMFWYRQDPGLGLRLIYFSYDVKMKEKGDIPEGYSVSREKKERFSLILESASTNQTSMYLCATQTTPGRQGAFFGQGTRLTVV.

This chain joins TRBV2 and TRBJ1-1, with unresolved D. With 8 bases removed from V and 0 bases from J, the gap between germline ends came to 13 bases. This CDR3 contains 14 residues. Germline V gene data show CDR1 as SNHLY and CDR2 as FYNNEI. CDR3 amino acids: CASLDTHMNTEAFF. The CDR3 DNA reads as TGTGCCAGCCTCGACACCCACATGAACACTGAAGCTTTCTTT.

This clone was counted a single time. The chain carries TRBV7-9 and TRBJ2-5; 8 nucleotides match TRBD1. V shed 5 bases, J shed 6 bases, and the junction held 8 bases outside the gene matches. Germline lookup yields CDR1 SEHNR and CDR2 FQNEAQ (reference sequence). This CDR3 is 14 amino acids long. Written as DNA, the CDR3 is TGTGCCAGCAGCGTTGACAGGGGTGGGCAGACCCAGTACTTC. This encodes CASSVDRGGQTQYF.

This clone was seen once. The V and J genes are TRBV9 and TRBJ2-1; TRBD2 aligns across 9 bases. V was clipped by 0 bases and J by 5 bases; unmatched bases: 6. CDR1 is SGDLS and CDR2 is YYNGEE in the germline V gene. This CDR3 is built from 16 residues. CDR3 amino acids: CASSVAALAGNNEQFF. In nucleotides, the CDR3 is TGTGCCAGCAGCGTAGCTGCGCTAGCGGGAAACAATGAGCAGTTCTTC.

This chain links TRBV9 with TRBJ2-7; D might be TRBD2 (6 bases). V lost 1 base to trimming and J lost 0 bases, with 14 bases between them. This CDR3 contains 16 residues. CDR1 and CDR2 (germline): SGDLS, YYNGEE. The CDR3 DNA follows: TGTGCCAGCAGCGTACGGATAGCGGCCAGCTCCTACGAGCAGTACTTC. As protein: CASSVRIAASSYEQYF.

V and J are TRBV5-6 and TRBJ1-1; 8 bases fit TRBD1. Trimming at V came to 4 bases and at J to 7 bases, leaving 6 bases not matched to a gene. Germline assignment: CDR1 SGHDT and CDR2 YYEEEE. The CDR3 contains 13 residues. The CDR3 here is CASSMDRALEAFF. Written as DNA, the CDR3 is TGTGCCAGCAGCATGGACAGGGCTCTTGAAGCTTTCTTT.

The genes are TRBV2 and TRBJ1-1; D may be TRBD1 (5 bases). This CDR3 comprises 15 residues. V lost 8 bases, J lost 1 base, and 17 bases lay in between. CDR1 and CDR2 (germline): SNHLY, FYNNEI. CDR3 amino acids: CASGGAPGKNTEAFF. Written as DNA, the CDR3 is TGTGCCAGCGGAGGGGCTCCAGGGAAGAACACTGAAGCTTTCTTT.

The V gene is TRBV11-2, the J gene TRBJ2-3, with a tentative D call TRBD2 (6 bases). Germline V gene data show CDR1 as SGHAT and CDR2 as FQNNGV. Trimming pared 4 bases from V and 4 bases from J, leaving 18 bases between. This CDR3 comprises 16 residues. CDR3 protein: CASSSGRTGVPDTQYF. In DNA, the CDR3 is TGTGCCAGCAGCTCGGGCCGTACGGGAGTCCCAGATACGCAGTATTTT.

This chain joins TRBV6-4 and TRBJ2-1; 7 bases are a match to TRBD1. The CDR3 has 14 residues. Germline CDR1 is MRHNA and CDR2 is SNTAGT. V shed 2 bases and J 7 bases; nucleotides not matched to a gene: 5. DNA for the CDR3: TGTGCCAGCAGTGACGGGCCAGGGGGTAATGAGCAGTTCTTC. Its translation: CASSDGPGGNEQFF.

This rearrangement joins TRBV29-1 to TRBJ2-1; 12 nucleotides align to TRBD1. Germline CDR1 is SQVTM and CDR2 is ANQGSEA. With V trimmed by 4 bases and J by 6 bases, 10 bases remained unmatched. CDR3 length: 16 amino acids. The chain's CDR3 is CSVGRPGTGGLNEQFF. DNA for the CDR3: TGCAGCGTTGGCCGCCCCGGGACAGGGGGCCTCAATGAGCAGTTCTTC.

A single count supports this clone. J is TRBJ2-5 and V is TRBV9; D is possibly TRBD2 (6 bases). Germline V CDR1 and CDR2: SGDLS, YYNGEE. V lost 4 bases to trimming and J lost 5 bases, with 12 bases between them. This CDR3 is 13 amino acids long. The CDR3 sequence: CASSLGGAETQYF. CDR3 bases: TGTGCCAGCAGCCTGGGAGGCGCGGAGACCCAGTACTTC.